The 5 T cell receptor beta chains in this list originate from one sample, sequenced in a study of CD8 T cells in Susac syndrome. Roughly 0.5 to 1 ug RNA was reverse transcribed with random hexamers. TCRdb re-called the immunoSEQ multiplex PCR reads through MiXCR, storing one row per CDR3 protein. Here the sample spans roughly 130,000 distinct CDR3 sequences, nearly 95% being singletons. What was sequenced was CD4+ T cells from PBMCs. These receptors came from a human donor in good health.

The chain links TRBV23-1 to TRBJ2-1, with no clear D. TRBV23-1 is an ORF, and what it does is uncertain. V lost 4 bases, J lost 8 bases, and 18 bases lay in between. The CDR3 runs 15 residues. This CDR3 reads CASSPAVGPIHEQFF. Written as DNA, the CDR3 is TGCGCCAGCAGTCCGGCAGTAGGCCCGATCCATGAGCAGTTCTTC.

The V call is TRBV3-1, the J call TRBJ2-5; tentatively, D is TRBD2 (6 bases). The germline V and J ends were trimmed by 1 base and 1 base, with 7 bases remaining between them. CDR1 is LGHDT and CDR2 is YNNKEL in the germline V gene (reference sequence). The CDR3 has 14 amino acids. The CDR3 coding sequence is TGTGCCAGCAGCCAAGTGGGGGGCCAAGAGACCCAGTACTTC. This gives the protein CASSQVGGQETQYF.

The chain combines TRBV28 with TRBJ2-7; 8 positions agree with TRBD1. Germline V gene sequence: CDR1 MDHEN, CDR2 SYDVKM. Trimming removed 10 bases from V and 2 bases from J; junction bases left unmatched: 10. The CDR3 is 14 residues long. CDR3 DNA sequence: TGTGCCATCGGCCTCGGGACAGGACCCTACGAGCAGTACTTC. Translation gives CAIGLGTGPYEQYF.

The count of this clonotype is one. The V and J genes are TRBV29-1 and TRBJ1-5; D is unclear. Germline lookup yields CDR1 SQVTM and CDR2 ANQGSEA. The CDR3 runs 13 residues. The V and J ends lost 4 bases and 3 bases respectively, with 10 bases between them. The CDR3 is CSVGHSHNQPQHF. In DNA, the CDR3 is TGCAGCGTTGGGCACAGCCACAATCAGCCCCAGCATTTT.

The chain has TRBV27 and TRBJ2-3, with D perhaps TRBD1 (6 bases). Germline values: CDR1 MNHEY, CDR2 SMNVEV (reference sequence). Between the trimmed V and J ends, which lost 6 bases and 2 bases, there was a span of 18 bases. This CDR3 spans 16 amino acids. The CDR3 sequence is CASSEPRGRTTDTQYF. In DNA form, the CDR3 reads TGTGCCAGCAGCGAACCCAGGGGCAGAACCACAGATACGCAGTATTTT.